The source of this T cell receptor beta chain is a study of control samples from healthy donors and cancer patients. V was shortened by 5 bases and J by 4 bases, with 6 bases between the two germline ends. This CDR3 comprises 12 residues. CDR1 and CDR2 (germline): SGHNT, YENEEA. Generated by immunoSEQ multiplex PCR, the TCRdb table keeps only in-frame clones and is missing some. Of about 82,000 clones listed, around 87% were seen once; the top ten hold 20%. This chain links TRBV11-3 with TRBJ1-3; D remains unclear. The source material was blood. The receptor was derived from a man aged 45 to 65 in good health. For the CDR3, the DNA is TGTGCCAGCAGCCATGGAGGAAACACCATATATTTT. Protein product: CASSHGGNTIYF.